One and the same sample provided the 13 T cell receptor beta chains below, sequenced in a study of shared clonotypes between healthy human individuals. CD45RO negativity and positive selection for CCR7 defined naive CD8 cells, a population that excluded terminally differentiated effector memory CD45RA+ cells. Assay: immunoSEQ multiplex PCR; the TCRdb copy retains only in-frame clones and omits some. The sample holds more than 2 million clones; about 94% are singletons and the top ten take over 1.5%. Sequencing was done on a sample of naive CD8+ T cells from PBMCs. The receptors were gathered from a man younger than 30 in good health. Some clones in this sample may be carry-over from other donors' samples.

The chain couples TRBV27 to TRBJ2-1, with a possible D match to TRBD2 (6 bases). This CDR3 comprises 14 residues. In germline, CDR1 is MNHEY, CDR2 SMNVEV (reference sequence). With 5 bases removed from V and 4 bases from J, the gap between germline ends came to 12 bases. DNA of the CDR3: TGTGCCAGCAGTCCGATACGGGGGTACAATGAGCAGTTCTTC. Its translation: CASSPIRGYNEQFF.

The chain combines TRBV11-2 with TRBJ1-1; no clear D. This CDR3 is 14 amino acids long. CDR1 and CDR2 (germline): SGHAT, FQNNGV. Trimming pared 5 bases from V and 0 bases from J, leaving 10 bases between. The CDR3 region has the DNA TGTGCCAGCAGCCGCCAGGCATTGAACACTGAAGCTTTCTTT. Its translation is CASSRQALNTEAFF.

This clone has more than one count but fewer than ten. This rearrangement joins TRBV9 to TRBJ2-1; the D gene could be TRBD1 or TRBD2 (5 bases each). Germline CDR1 and CDR2: SGDLS and YYNGEE. This CDR3 spans 15 amino acids. The V and J ends lost 0 bases and 2 bases respectively, with 9 bases between them. The CDR3 DNA reads as TGTGCCAGCAGCGTAGTGGGGGTCCCCTACAATGAGCAGTTCTTC. It translates to CASSVVGVPYNEQFF.

The V gene is TRBV5-1, the J gene TRBJ2-7, with D hard to call. The CDR3 is 13 residues long. Trimming left V 3 bases short and J 6 bases short, with 13 bases between. Germline V CDR1 and CDR2: SGHRS, YFSETQ. For the CDR3, the DNA is TGCGCCAGCAGCTCGGACCTCATGACCGAGCAGTACTTC. It translates to CASSSDLMTEQYF.

The chain combines TRBV6-1 with TRBJ1-5; 12 nucleotides align to TRBD1. Germline V gene lookup returns CDR1 MNHNS and CDR2 SASEGT. The CDR3 is 18 amino acids. V lost 3 bases to trimming and J lost 5 bases; unmatched junction nucleotides: 11. In DNA, the CDR3 is TGTGCCAGCAGTGACCGAAGCCCGGGACAGGGGGCCTATCAGCCCCAGCATTTT. Amino acid sequence: CASSDRSPGQGAYQPQHF.

This clone was picked up one time. This chain links TRBV4-2 with TRBJ2-1, with 9 bases aligning to TRBD2. This CDR3 contains 16 residues. With 3 bases clipped from V and 7 bases from J, the junction kept 10 bases outside the gene matches. Germline CDR1 and CDR2: LGHNA and YNFKEQ. The CDR3 DNA is TGTGCCAGCAGCCAGACCTTGGGACTAGCCCAGAATGAGCAGTTCTTC. Protein: CASSQTLGLAQNEQFF.

This chain uses TRBV11-2 with TRBJ2-7, with unresolved D. Germline loops: CDR1 SGHAT, CDR2 FQNNGV. The CDR3 runs 13 residues. V dropped 4 bases and J dropped 3 bases, with 10 bases sitting between them. CDR3 sequence: CASSWVADYEQYF. Written as DNA, the CDR3 is TGTGCCAGCAGCTGGGTCGCGGACTACGAGCAGTACTTC.

The CDR3 sequence is CASRQLVAGDSYEQYF. The CDR3, as DNA: TGTGCCAGCAGACAATTGGTAGCGGGGGACTCCTACGAGCAGTACTTC. The chain has TRBV28 and TRBJ2-7; 9 bases are shared with TRBD2. Germline values: CDR1 MDHEN, CDR2 SYDVKM. The CDR3 extends over 16 amino acids. Trimming cost V 6 bases and J 0 bases; bases outside gene matches: 9. The entire variable domain, with the rest obtained from reference TRBV28 and TRBJ2-7, is as follows: DVKVTQSSRYLVKRTGEKVFLECVQDMDHENMFWYRQDPGLGLRLIYFSYDVKMKEKGDIPEGYSVSREKKERFSLILESASTNQTSMYLCASRQLVAGDSYEQYFGPGTRLTVT.

Worth noting for this clone: This sample also contains other DNA sequences that code for the same CDR3. The rearrangement joins TRBV25-1 to TRBJ1-2, with D hard to call. The germline V and J ends were trimmed by 4 bases and 2 bases, with 2 bases remaining between them. CDR3 length equals 11 residues. The germline gives CDR1 MGHDK, CDR2 SYGVNS. CDR3 in DNA: TGTGCCAGCAGTGGAAACTATGGCTACACCTTC. This encodes CASSGNYGYTF.

This chain's CDR3 is CASSSRTGRFDSPLHF. The CDR3 DNA sequence: TGTGCCAGCAGTTCAAGGACAGGGAGATTCGATTCACCCCTCCACTTT. This sequence joins TRBV27 and TRBJ1-6, with 8 bases that match TRBD1. Germline CDR1 and CDR2: MNHEY and SMNVEV (reference sequence). The CDR3 is made up of 16 amino acids. J gave up 8 bases and V 4 bases, and 10 bases lay outside the gene matches.

V and J are TRBV6-5 and TRBJ2-3; D tentatively fits TRBD1 or TRBD2 (5 bases each). Trimming removed 4 bases at V and 2 bases at J, with 16 bases between. The CDR3 consists of 16 residues. In germline, CDR1 is MNHEY, CDR2 SVGAGI. The CDR3: CASSSGVDTDTDTQYF. The CDR3 nucleotides are TGTGCCAGCAGTTCCGGGGTGGACACAGACACAGATACGCAGTATTTT.

As to this clone: This same CDR3 is encoded by further DNA sequences in the sample. The chain joins TRBV14 to TRBJ2-5, with a weak D call TRBD2 (6 bases). The CDR3 is 15 residues long. V dropped 0 bases and J dropped 2 bases, with 10 bases sitting between them. Germline loops: CDR1 SGHDN, CDR2 FVKESK. CDR3 in DNA: TGTGCCAGCAGCCAAGATTGGGGGGTTCAAGAGACCCAGTACTTC. It codes for CASSQDWGVQETQYF.

This chain uses TRBV30 with TRBJ2-2; no clear D gene. The V gene lost 4 bases and the J gene lost 6 bases, with 9 bases spanning the gap. Germline assignment: CDR1 GTSNPN and CDR2 SVGIG (reference sequence). The CDR3 contains 12 residues. CDR3 sequence: CAWTPKPGELFF. CDR3 nucleotide sequence: TGTGCCTGGACCCCTAAGCCCGGGGAGCTGTTTTTT.